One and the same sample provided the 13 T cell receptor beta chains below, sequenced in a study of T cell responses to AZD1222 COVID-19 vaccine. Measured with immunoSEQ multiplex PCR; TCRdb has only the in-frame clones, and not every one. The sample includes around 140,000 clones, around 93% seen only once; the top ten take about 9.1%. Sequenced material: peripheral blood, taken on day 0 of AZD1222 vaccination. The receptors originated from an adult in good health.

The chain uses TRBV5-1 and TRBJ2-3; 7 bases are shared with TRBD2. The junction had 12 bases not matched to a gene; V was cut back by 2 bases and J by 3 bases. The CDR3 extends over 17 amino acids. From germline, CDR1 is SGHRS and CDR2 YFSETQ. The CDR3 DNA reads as TGCGCCAGCAGCTTAGTAGAAGCGGGGCTAATTACAGATACGCAGTATTTT. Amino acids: CASSLVEAGLITDTQYF.

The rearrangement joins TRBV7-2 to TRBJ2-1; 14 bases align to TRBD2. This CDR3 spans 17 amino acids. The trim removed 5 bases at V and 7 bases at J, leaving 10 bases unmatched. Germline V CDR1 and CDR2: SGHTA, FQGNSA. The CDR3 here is CASSANPGLAGANEQFF. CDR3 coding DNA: TGTGCCAGCAGCGCCAATCCGGGACTAGCGGGGGCGAATGAGCAGTTCTTC. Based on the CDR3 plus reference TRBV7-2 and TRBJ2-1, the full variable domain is GAGVSQSPSNKVTEKGKDVELRCDPISGHTALYWYRQSLGQGLEFLIYFQGNSAPDKSGLPSDRFSAERTGGSVSTLTIQRTQQEDSAVYLCASSANPGLAGANEQFFGPGTRLTVL.

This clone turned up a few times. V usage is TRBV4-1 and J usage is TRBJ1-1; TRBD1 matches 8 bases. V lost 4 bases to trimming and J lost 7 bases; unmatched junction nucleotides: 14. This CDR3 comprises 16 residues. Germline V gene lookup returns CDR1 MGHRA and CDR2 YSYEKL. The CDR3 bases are TGCGCCAGCAGCCCGAGACAGGGGCTCAGGGGGGGTGAAGCTTTCTTT. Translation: CASSPRQGLRGGEAFF.

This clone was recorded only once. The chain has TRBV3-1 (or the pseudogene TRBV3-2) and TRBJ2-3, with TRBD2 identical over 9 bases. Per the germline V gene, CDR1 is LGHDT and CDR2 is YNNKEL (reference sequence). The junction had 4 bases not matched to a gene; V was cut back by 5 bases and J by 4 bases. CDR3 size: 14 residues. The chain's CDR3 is CASSSRGGPDTQYF. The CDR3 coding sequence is TGTGCCAGCAGCTCGCGGGGGGGCCCAGATACGCAGTATTTT.

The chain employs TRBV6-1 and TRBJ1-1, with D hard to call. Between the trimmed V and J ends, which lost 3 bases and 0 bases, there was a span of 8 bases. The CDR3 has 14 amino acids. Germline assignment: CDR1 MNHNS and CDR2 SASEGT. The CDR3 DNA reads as TGTGCCAGCAGTGATGGGCCGATGAACACTGAAGCTTTCTTT. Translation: CASSDGPMNTEAFF.

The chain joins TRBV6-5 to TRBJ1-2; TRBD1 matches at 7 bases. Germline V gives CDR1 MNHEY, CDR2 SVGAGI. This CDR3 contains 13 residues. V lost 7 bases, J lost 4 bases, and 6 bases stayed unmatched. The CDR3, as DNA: TGTGCCAGCACCCCGACAGGGTTCTATGGCTACACCTTC. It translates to CASTPTGFYGYTF.

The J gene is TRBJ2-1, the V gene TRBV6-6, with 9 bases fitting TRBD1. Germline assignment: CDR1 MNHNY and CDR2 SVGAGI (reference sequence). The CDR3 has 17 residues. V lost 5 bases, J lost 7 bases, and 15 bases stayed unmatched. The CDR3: CASSHHFGTGIRNEQFF. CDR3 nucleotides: TGTGCCAGCAGTCACCATTTCGGGACAGGGATCCGAAATGAGCAGTTCTTC.

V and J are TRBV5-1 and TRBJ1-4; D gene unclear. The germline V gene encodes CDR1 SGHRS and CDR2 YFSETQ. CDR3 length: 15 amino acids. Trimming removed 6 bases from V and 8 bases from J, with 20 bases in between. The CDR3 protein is CASKAMPTEKEKLFF. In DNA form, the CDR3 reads TGCGCCAGCAAAGCGATGCCCACAGAGAAGGAAAAACTGTTTTTT.

The CDR3 DNA is TGTGCCAGCAGCCCCGCCCGGACTCACTACAATGAGCAGTTCTTC. Protein: CASSPARTHYNEQFF. The chain uses TRBV5-6 and TRBJ2-1; D is perhaps TRBD2 (5 bases). Trimming took 4 bases from V and 3 from J, leaving 14 bases between them. Germline V gene lookup returns CDR1 SGHDT and CDR2 YYEEEE. This CDR3 comprises 15 residues.

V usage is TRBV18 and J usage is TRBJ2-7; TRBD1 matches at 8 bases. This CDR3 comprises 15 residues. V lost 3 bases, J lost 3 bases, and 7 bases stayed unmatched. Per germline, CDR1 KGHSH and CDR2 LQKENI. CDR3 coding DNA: TGTGCCAGCTCACCTACGGGACAGGACGTCTACGAGCAGTACTTC. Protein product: CASSPTGQDVYEQYF.

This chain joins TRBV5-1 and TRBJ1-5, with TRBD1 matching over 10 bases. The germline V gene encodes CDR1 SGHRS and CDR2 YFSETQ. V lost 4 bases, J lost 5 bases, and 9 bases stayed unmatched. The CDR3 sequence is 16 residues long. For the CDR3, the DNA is TGCGCCAGCAGCCCACTGGACAGGGGGGCCTATCAGCCCCAGCATTTT. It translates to CASSPLDRGAYQPQHF. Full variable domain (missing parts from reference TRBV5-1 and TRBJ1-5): KAGVTQTPRYLIKTRGQQVTLSCSPISGHRSVSWYQQTPGQGLQFLFEYFSETQRNKGNFPGRFSGRQFSNSRSEMNVSTLELGDSALYLCASSPLDRGAYQPQHFGDGTRLSIL.

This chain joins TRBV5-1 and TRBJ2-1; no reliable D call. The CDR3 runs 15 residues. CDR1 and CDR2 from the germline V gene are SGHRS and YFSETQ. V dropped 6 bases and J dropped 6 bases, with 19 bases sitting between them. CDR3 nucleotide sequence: TGCGCCAGCACCCCCGGGTTCGAGGTGGGCAATGAGCAGTTCTTC. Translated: CASTPGFEVGNEQFF.

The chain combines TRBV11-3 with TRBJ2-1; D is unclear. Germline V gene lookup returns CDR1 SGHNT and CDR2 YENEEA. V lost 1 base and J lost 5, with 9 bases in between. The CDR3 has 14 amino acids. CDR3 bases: TGTGCCAGCAGCTTAGGGTACAGAGACAATGAGCAGTTCTTC. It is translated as CASSLGYRDNEQFF.